Listed below are T cell receptor beta chains from one sample, sequenced in a study of T cell repertoires in cytomegalovirus infection. Via MiXCR, TCRdb re-called the reads, giving one row per CDR3 protein. This table holds 310,000 or so distinct CDR3 sequences, around 9.6% found once. The material sequenced was PBMCs. The receptors derive from a human donor in good health (CMV status not recorded). Some clones in this sample may be carry-over from other donors' samples. Both conserved end residues are part of each CDR3. Fields, in order: J gene, clone size, CDR3 length, V gene, D gene, CDR3 protein, CDR3 DNA. D genes are given only for firm matches. Expanded clones are given a class, and other clones once, few, many or no size at all.

>TRBJ1-1|few|11|TRBV20-1|NA
CSALLDTEAFF
TGCAGTGCTCTCCTGGACACTGAAGCTTTCTTT
>TRBJ1-5|NA|11|TRBV20-1|NA
CSARDSGPQHF
TGCAGTGCTAGAGATTCTGGGCCCCAGCATTTT
>TRBJ1-5|few|16|TRBV28|NA
CASRARQVYSNQPQHF
TGTGCCAGCAGAGCCAGACAGGTTTATAGCAATCAGCCCCAGCATTTT
>TRBJ2-3|many|17|TRBV12-3/TRBV12-4|TRBD1
CASSRQLNRGSTDTQYF
TGTGCCAGCAGTCGTCAATTGAACAGGGGGTCCACAGATACGCAGTATTTT
>TRBJ2-5|few|14|TRBV3-1|TRBD1
CASSQWRQGETQYF
TGTGCCAGCAGCCAATGGAGACAGGGCGAGACCCAGTACTTC
>TRBJ2-4|few|20|TRBV28|NA
CASSPIIVGTQGDSKNIQYF
TGTGCCAGCAGTCCAATAATTGTCGGCACACAGGGTGATTCCAAAAACATTCAGTACTTC
>TRBJ1-2|many|14|TRBV7-8|NA
CASSSLKEVNGYTF
TGTGCCAGCAGCTCATTGAAGGAGGTTAATGGCTACACCTTC
>TRBJ1-2|NA|13|TRBV10-3|NA
CATERDGAYGYTF
TGTGCCACCGAGAGGGATGGGGCCTATGGCTACACCTTC
>TRBJ1-2|NA|14|TRBV20-1|NA
CSAGGGGLHYGYTF
TGCAGTGCTGGGGGGGGGGGATTACACTATGGCTACACCTTC
>TRBJ2-5|NA|14|TRBV29-1|TRBD2
CSVDGGTSGETQYF
TGCAGCGTTGACGGGGGGACTAGCGGGGAGACCCAGTACTTC
>TRBJ2-2|many|13|TRBV7-9|TRBD1
CASSTQGAGELFF
TGTGCCAGCAGCACCCAGGGGGCCGGGGAGCTGTTTTTT
>TRBJ2-7|many|17|TRBV29-1|TRBD2
CSVEGTSGGGGLYEQYF
TGCAGCGTCGAGGGGACTAGCGGGGGGGGCGGTCTCTACGAGCAGTACTTC
>TRBJ2-5|NA|14|TRBV11-2|NA
CASSLWTVQETQYF
TGTGCCAGCAGCTTATGGACAGTCCAAGAGACCCAGTACTTC
>TRBJ1-4|many|13|TRBV6-5|NA
CASSYNRYEKLFF
TGTGCCAGCAGTTACAACCGGTATGAAAAACTGTTTTTT
>TRBJ2-2|many|16|TRBV2|NA
CASSGVGRPITGELFF
TGTGCCAGCAGTGGGGTGGGGCGGCCGATCACCGGGGAGCTGTTTTTT
>TRBJ2-6|NA|14|TRBV29-1|NA
CSVGGRAGANVLTF
TGCAGCGTTGGAGGCAGGGCTGGGGCCAACGTCCTGACTTTC
>TRBJ2-2|few|16|TRBV5-5|TRBD1
CASSLSPGGNTGELFF
TGTGCCAGCAGCTTATCCCCAGGGGGAAACACCGGGGAGCTGTTTTTT
>TRBJ2-3|many|15|TRBV5-5|TRBD2
CASSPGGRGTDTQYF
TGTGCCAGCAGTCCGGGGGGGAGGGGCACAGATACGCAGTATTTT
>TRBJ2-1|many|13|TRBV7-2|NA
CASSFNDRNEQFF
TGTGCCAGCAGCTTTAATGACAGGAACGAGCAGTTCTTC
>TRBJ1-4|many|13|TRBV19|NA
CASSITGNEKLFF
TGTGCCAGTAGTATTACGGGTAATGAAAAACTGTTTTTT
>TRBJ1-2|NA|13|TRBV9|NA
CASSYDGPWGYTF
TGTGCCAGCAGCTACGACGGACCTTGGGGCTACACCTTC
>TRBJ2-1|many|15|TRBV7-2|TRBD2
CASSFVAGGLREQFF
TGTGCCAGCAGCTTCGTAGCGGGGGGGCTTAGGGAGCAGTTCTTC
>TRBJ2-5|many|12|TRBV2|NA
CASLRQVGAQYF
TGTGCCAGCCTACGACAGGTCGGGGCCCAGTACTTC
>TRBJ2-5|many|15|TRBV14|TRBD2
CASSPGLALVETQYF
TGTGCCAGCAGCCCGGGACTAGCGTTGGTAGAGACCCAGTACTTC
>TRBJ1-1|many|11|TRBV15|TRBD1
CATSRGQGAFF
TGTGCCACCAGCAGAGGACAGGGAGCTTTCTTT
>TRBJ2-1|NA|23|TRBV5-1|TRBD2
CASSPWLAGGRIQGPFNDNEQFF
TGCGCCAGCAGCCCATGGCTAGCGGGGGGAAGGATCCAAGGGCCTTTTAACGACAATGAGCAGTTCTTC
>TRBJ1-4|NA|17|TRBV2|TRBD1
CASSEDRDLATNEKLFF
TGTGCCAGCAGTGAGGACAGGGATCTCGCAACTAATGAAAAACTGTTTTTT
>TRBJ1-5|few|13|TRBV7-3|NA
CASSPNGRQPQHF
TGTGCCAGCAGCCCTAATGGGCGACAGCCCCAGCATTTT
>TRBJ1-5|many|16|TRBV6-2/TRBV6-3|NA
CASGGHSDPSNQPQHF
TGTGCCAGCGGCGGACATTCCGACCCTAGCAATCAGCCCCAGCATTTT
>TRBJ2-5|NA|12|TRBV29-1|NA
CSVAGYSETQYF
TGCAGCGTCGCAGGATACTCTGAGACCCAGTACTTC
>TRBJ1-3|many|16|TRBV2|TRBD1
CASTPTGTASGNTIYF
TGTGCCAGCACTCCCACCGGGACAGCCTCTGGAAACACCATATATTTT
>TRBJ1-3|many|15|TRBV7-2|NA
CASSPTRSTGNTIYF
TGTGCCAGCAGCCCCACAAGGTCCACTGGAAACACCATATATTTT
>TRBJ2-2|many|18|TRBV7-2|NA
CASSLVLTAPNRAGELFF
TGTGCCAGCAGCTTAGTTTTGACAGCTCCTAATAGGGCCGGGGAGCTGTTTTTT
>TRBJ1-5|many|15|TRBV7-9|TRBD1
CASRRTGDGNQPQHF
TGTGCCAGCAGACGGACAGGGGACGGGAATCAGCCCCAGCATTTT
>TRBJ2-2|many|14|TRBV10-3|NA
CAFSSTVEGGELFF
TGTGCCTTCTCCTCCACTGTCGAAGGCGGGGAGCTGTTTTTT
>TRBJ1-6|NA|15|TRBV6-2/TRBV6-3|NA
CASSGRTPRDSPLHF
TGTGCCAGCAGCGGCCGGACACCCCGTGATTCACCCCTCCACTTT
>TRBJ1-5|NA|14|TRBV20-1|NA
CSAKAGNSNQPQHF
TGCAGTGCCAAAGCGGGGAATAGCAATCAGCCCCAGCATTTT
>TRBJ2-1|many|16|TRBV7-3|TRBD2
CASSSMTSGEHNEQFF
TGTGCCAGCAGCTCGATGACTAGCGGGGAGCACAATGAGCAGTTCTTC
>TRBJ1-5|many|13|TRBV7-2|NA
CASSLRGDQPQHF
TGTGCCAGCAGCTTACGAGGGGATCAGCCCCAGCATTTT
>TRBJ2-2|many|16|TRBV7-2|TRBD2
CASSLVAGARTGELFF
TGTGCCAGCAGCTTAGTAGCGGGGGCGAGGACCGGGGAGCTGTTTTTT
>TRBJ2-4|many|15|TRBV6-2/TRBV6-3|NA
CANKTLQIAKNIQYF
TGTGCCAACAAGACTCTCCAGATAGCCAAAAACATTCAGTACTTC
>TRBJ1-1|NA|13|TRBV12-3/TRBV12-4|NA
CASSYKGNTEAFF
TGTGCCAGCAGTTATAAGGGGAACACTGAAGCTTTCTTT
>TRBJ2-5|many|16|TRBV10-3|TRBD1
CASSQTGTGSLETQYF
TGTGCCTCAAGCCAGACCGGGACAGGGAGTTTAGAGACCCAGTACTTC
>TRBJ2-2|many|16|TRBV7-8|TRBD1
CASSSNSPGGTGELFF
TGTGCCAGCAGCTCCAACAGTCCAGGGGGCACCGGGGAGCTGTTTTTT
>TRBJ1-1|many|14|TRBV12-5|TRBD1
CASGLQGTDTEAFF
TGTGCTAGTGGTTTACAAGGGACAGACACTGAAGCTTTCTTT
>TRBJ1-6|many|16|TRBV7-9|NA
CASSYTLRDTNSPLHF
TGTGCCAGCAGCTACACTCTCCGGGACACCAATTCACCCCTCCACTTT
>TRBJ1-2|many|11|TRBV6-2/TRBV6-3|TRBD1
CASGQGLQYTF
TGTGCCAGCGGACAGGGCCTTCAATACACCTTC
>TRBJ2-3|NA|18|TRBV4-1|TRBD1
CASSQDLRTGSYTDTQYF
TGCGCCAGCAGCCAAGATTTAAGGACAGGGAGCTACACAGATACGCAGTATTTT
>TRBJ2-7|NA|11|TRBV20-1|NA
CSARAGSEQYF
TGCAGTGCTCGGGCAGGGAGCGAGCAGTACTTC
>TRBJ1-4|many|14|TRBV5-5|NA
CASSLDRGGEKLFF
TGTGCCAGCAGCTTAGACAGAGGAGGTGAAAAACTGTTTTTT
>TRBJ2-5|NA|14|TRBV20-1|TRBD2
CSARLRGGVETQYF
TGCAGTGCTAGGCTCCGGGGGGGGGTCGAGACCCAGTACTTC
>TRBJ2-3|few|16|TRBV5-1|NA
CASSLREGGSTDTQYF
TGCGCCAGCAGCTTGAGGGAAGGGGGTTCTACAGATACGCAGTATTTT
>TRBJ2-5|many|13|TRBV12-3/TRBV12-4|TRBD1
CASRGQGGETQYF
TGTGCCAGCAGGGGACAGGGTGGCGAGACCCAGTACTTC
>TRBJ1-2|few|12|TRBV29-1|NA
CSVEGTDYGYTF
TGCAGCGTTGAGGGGACTGACTATGGCTACACCTTC
>TRBJ2-3|many|14|TRBV28|TRBD2
CASSSSGGIDTQYF
TGTGCCAGCAGTTCTAGCGGGGGAATAGATACGCAGTATTTT
>TRBJ2-5|many|15|TRBV4-2|TRBD2
CASGTSGGASETQYF
TGTGCCAGCGGGACTAGCGGGGGGGCATCAGAGACCCAGTACTTC
>TRBJ2-3|many|13|TRBV18|NA
CASSPPYTDTQYF
TGTGCCAGCTCACCACCCTACACAGATACGCAGTATTTT
>TRBJ1-1|many|15|TRBV3-1|NA
CASSIYRALNTEAFF
TGTGCCAGCAGTATTTACAGGGCGCTGAACACTGAAGCTTTCTTT
>TRBJ2-6|many|18|TRBV7-3|NA
CASRFPGQRISGANVLTF
TGTGCCAGCAGATTCCCGGGGCAGAGGATCTCTGGGGCCAACGTCCTGACTTTC
>TRBJ2-7|many|12|TRBV12-3/TRBV12-4|NA
CASSSGRHEQYF
TGTGCCAGCAGTTCAGGGAGGCACGAGCAGTACTTC